One sample yielded the 13 T cell receptor beta chains listed below, sequenced in a study of human T cells and chemical hapten exposure (dated by TCRdb to the early 2020s). Libraries were prepared through RACE. TCRdb names NextSeq 500 as the instrument used. TCRdb cleaned the public reads at Q25 with fastp, built clones with MiXCR and kept in-frame beta chains. When rows share a CDR3 protein, they turn into one entry using the most common DNA and genes. This sample lists 30,000 or so distinct CDR3 sequences; 5.8% were detected once. 5% to 7% of the sample goes to the ten largest clones. The sample's time point label, in plain terms: patch test 3, about 24 weeks after DPC sensitization. What this sample's treatment or condition label stands for: therapeutic diphenylcyclopropenone sensitization with weekly scalp DPC. This material consisted of whole blood, taken in connection with sensitization to the hapten diphenylcyclopropenone (DPC). These receptors all come from a man aged 25-40 years with alopecia areata. Some clones in this sample may be carry-over from other donors' samples.

In this sample, this clonotype turned up many times. The CDR3 DNA sequence: TGTGCCAGCAGCTTCCGCCCCCTAGCGGGGGGATCCTACAATGAGCAGTTCTTC. Residues: CASSFRPLAGGSYNEQFF. J is TRBJ2-1 and V is TRBV3-1, with 11 bases lining up with TRBD2. Germline V gene data show CDR1 as LGHDT and CDR2 as YNNKEL (reference sequence). The CDR3 has 18 amino acids. The V segment lost 5 bases and the J segment 1 base; nucleotides outside the gene matches: 10.

The genes are TRBV27 and TRBJ2-1, with D possibly being TRBD1 or TRBD2 (5 bases each). Germline V lookup: CDR1 MNHEY, CDR2 SMNVEV (reference sequence). With 0 bases removed from V and 10 bases from J, the gap between germline ends came to 10 bases. The CDR3 loop spans 13 amino acids. The CDR3 spells CASSLSGVSEQFF. The DNA of the CDR3 is TGTGCCAGCAGTTTATCGGGGGTGTCGGAGCAGTTCTTC.

This clonotype was picked up many times. V is TRBV11-2 and J is TRBJ1-2; D gene ambiguous. CDR3 length: 14 residues. Germline V gives CDR1 SGHAT, CDR2 FQNNGV. The germline V and J ends were trimmed by 0 bases and 5 bases, with 10 bases remaining between them. The CDR3 DNA reads as TGTGCCAGCAGCTTAGATGGAACAGCATATGGCTACACCTTC. Its translation: CASSLDGTAYGYTF.

This clonotype was counted at least ten times. The chain employs TRBV2 and TRBJ1-4; 10 bases align to TRBD1. The junction had 10 bases not matched to a gene; V was cut back by 6 bases and J by 3 bases. The germline gives CDR1 SNHLY, CDR2 FYNNEI. CDR3 length: 17 residues. CDR3 loop: CASRPTGGPQANEKLFF. CDR3 coding DNA: TGTGCCAGCAGACCGACAGGGGGCCCGCAGGCTAATGAAAAACTGTTTTTT.

The table lists this clonotype with many counts. The CDR3 sequence is CASSIKQGASNSPLHF. CDR3 coding DNA: TGTGCCAGCAGCATCAAACAGGGGGCTTCCAATTCACCCCTCCACTTT. The rearrangement links TRBV6-2 or TRBV6-3 to TRBJ1-6; the match to TRBD1 covers 9 bases. Germline CDR1 MNHEY, CDR2 SVGEGT. The CDR3 spans 16 residues. The V gene end was trimmed by 6 bases and the J gene end by 7 bases; junction bases not matched to a gene: 10.

This clonotype was found many times. This chain links TRBV3-1 with TRBJ1-2; D is perhaps TRBD1 (6 bases). CDR1 LGHDT and CDR2 YNNKEL come from the germline V gene (reference sequence). Trimming shortened V by 4 bases and J by 7 bases, and 19 bases separated the two germline ends. CDR3 size: 15 residues. The CDR3 region has the DNA TGTGCCAGCAGCCCAGAGGAGGGGGGCTATGGTGGCTACACCTTC. Its protein is CASSPEEGGYGGYTF. The entire variable domain, with the rest obtained from reference TRBV3-1 and TRBJ1-2, is as follows: DTAVSQTPKYLVTQMGNDKSIKCEQNLGHDTMYWYKQDSKKFLKIMFSYNNKELIINETVPNRFSPKSPDKAHLNLHINSLELGDSAVYFCASSPEEGGYGGYTFGSGTRLTVV.

This clonotype was observed at least ten times. The gene calls are TRBV20-1 and TRBJ2-5; D uncertain. This CDR3 is built from 13 residues. V was shortened by 0 bases and J by 0 bases, with 5 bases between the two germline ends. Germline V gene data show CDR1 as DFQATT and CDR2 as SNEGSKA (reference sequence). The CDR3 DNA is TGCAGTGCTAGAGAGAACTACCAAGAGACCCAGTACTTC. As protein: CSARENYQETQYF.

This clonotype was observed many times. The rearrangement joins TRBV2 to TRBJ2-7, with 8 bases identical to TRBD1. From germline, CDR1 is SNHLY and CDR2 FYNNEI. V dropped 5 bases and J dropped 6; count of bases not matched to a gene: 9. This CDR3 spans 14 amino acids. This CDR3 reads CASSQQGEGVEQYF. CDR3 DNA: TGTGCCAGCAGTCAACAGGGGGAAGGTGTCGAGCAGTACTTC.

For this clonotype: With a much larger clone just one base away, this may be a read error. The CDR3 region has the DNA TGCAGCGTTCAGCGGAGGGACAATGAGCAGTTCTTC. Amino acids: CSVQRRDNEQFF. The chain carries TRBV29-1 and TRBJ2-1, with D perhaps matching TRBD2 (6 bases). Trimming shortened V by 5 bases and J by 5 bases, and 10 bases separated the two germline ends. This CDR3 has 12 amino acids. Germline CDR1 SQVTM, CDR2 ANQGSEA.

This clonotype occurred many times. V usage is TRBV19 and J usage is TRBJ2-2, with unresolved D. V dropped 3 bases and J dropped 6 bases, with 11 bases sitting between them. This CDR3 region has 14 residues. Germline-derived CDR1 and CDR2 are LNHDA and SQIVND (reference sequence). The CDR3 is CASSISAGAGELFF. The DNA for the CDR3 is TGTGCCAGTAGTATTTCGGCAGGTGCCGGGGAGCTGTTTTTT.

This clonotype was counted between two and nine times. This rearrangement joins TRBV6-1 to TRBJ2-2, with no clear D. The V gene lost 1 base and the J gene lost 1 base, with 10 bases spanning the gap. Germline V CDR1 and CDR2: MNHNS, SASEGT. CDR3 size: 16 residues. The CDR3 nucleotides are TGTGCCAGCAGTGAAGATGTGGGCCTGAACACCGGGGAGCTGTTTTTT. Translation gives CASSEDVGLNTGELFF.

There are many counts of this clonotype. This chain joins TRBV30 and TRBJ2-2, with TRBD2 as a possible D gene (6 bases). Trimming left V 0 bases short and J 5 bases short, with 16 bases between. CDR1 GTSNPN and CDR2 SVGIG come from the germline V gene (reference sequence). The CDR3 spans 16 residues. The CDR3, as DNA: TGTGCCTGGAGTGTAACGGGAGAACGGGGAACCGGGGAGCTGTTTTTT. Amino acids: CAWSVTGERGTGELFF.

At least ten counts were recorded for this clonotype. DNA for the CDR3: TGTGCCAGCAGCTTAGCTTTCCGGGACTTTCACTCCTACGAGCAGTACTTC. Protein product: CASSLAFRDFHSYEQYF. This rearrangement joins TRBV7-9 to TRBJ2-7; D may be TRBD2 (6 bases). The ends were cut back, 0 bases at V and 0 bases at J, with 15 bases in the middle. CDR3 size: 17 residues. The V gene's germline CDR1 is SEHNR and CDR2 FQNEAQ (reference sequence).